Each of the 22 T cell receptor beta chains below was sequenced from the same sample in a study of blood T cell repertoires in COVID-19. The data were produced by immunoSEQ multiplex PCR, yet TCRdb's version contains in-frame clones alone and is incomplete. The table includes roughly 500,000 clones, roughly 90% detected once. Source material: PBMCs or T cells enriched from blood (not recorded which). The receptors derive from a woman between 35 and 50 years old who had recovered from COVID-19.

This clone was seen more than once but under ten times. This chain connects TRBV30 to TRBJ1-1, with D tentatively TRBD1 (5 bases). The CDR3 has 15 amino acids. V lost 0 bases to trimming and J lost 0 bases, with 11 bases between them. Per the germline V gene, CDR1 is GTSNPN and CDR2 is SVGIG (reference sequence). The CDR3 is CAWSVLEGLNTEAFF. The CDR3 DNA reads TGTGCCTGGAGTGTACTGGAGGGGTTGAACACTGAAGCTTTCTTT.

The chain is built from TRBV27 and TRBJ1-4; D not certain. The CDR3 is made up of 12 amino acids. The germline gives CDR1 MNHEY, CDR2 SMNVEV (reference sequence). V lost 4 bases and J 7 bases, leaving 7 bases between the germline ends. CDR3 sequence: CASSSEGEKLFF. CDR3 nucleotide sequence: TGTGCCAGCAGTTCTGAGGGTGAAAAACTGTTTTTT.

The V call is TRBV27, the J call TRBJ2-5; weak D call: TRBD2 (5 bases). The CDR3 is made up of 13 amino acids. Per the germline V gene, CDR1 is MNHEY and CDR2 is SMNVEV (reference sequence). V lost 4 bases and J lost 0, with 6 bases in between. The CDR3 here is CASSWRYQETQYF. The DNA of the CDR3 is TGTGCCAGCAGTTGGAGGTACCAAGAGACCCAGTACTTC.

The chain has TRBV7-2 and TRBJ2-1; 7 bases are shared with TRBD2. There are 16 residues in the CDR3. The V segment lost 0 bases and the J segment 3 bases; nucleotides outside the gene matches: 5. Germline V gene sequence: CDR1 SGHTA, CDR2 FQGNSA. The CDR3 coding sequence is TGTGCCAGCAGCTTAGCGACAGCGGGAAGCTACAATGAGCAGTTCTTC. It translates to CASSLATAGSYNEQFF.

The chain joins TRBV24-1 to TRBJ2-2, with a weak D call TRBD2 (6 bases). V lost 10 bases and J lost 5, with 16 bases in between. The germline CDR1 and CDR2 sequences are KGHDR and SFDVKD. CDR3 length: 14 residues. The CDR3 nucleotides read TGTGCCACAGCGACCCTACGGGGGACCGGGGAGCTGTTTTTT. Encoded protein: CATATLRGTGELFF.

The count of this clone is one. The chain uses TRBV4-1 and TRBJ1-4; 9 bases agree with TRBD1. Germline lookup yields CDR1 MGHRA and CDR2 YSYEKL. The J segment lost 6 bases and the V segment lost 0 bases, leaving 5 bases of the junction unmatched. This CDR3 region has 16 residues. CDR3 sequence (DNA): TGCGCCAGCAGCCAAGACGGAGGGACAGGGTATGAAAAACTGTTTTTT. Its translation: CASSQDGGTGYEKLFF.

The V and J genes are TRBV6-2 or TRBV6-3 and TRBJ2-1, with D uncertain. The V gene's germline CDR1 is MNHEY and CDR2 SVGEGT. V was clipped by 4 bases and J by 12 bases, with 13 bases between them. CDR3 size: 12 residues. The CDR3 region is CASSWYLEGQFF. The CDR3 nucleotides are TGTGCCAGCAGTTGGTACCTAGAAGGGCAGTTCTTC.

The V gene is TRBV7-2, the J gene TRBJ1-2; possibly TRBD1 for D (6 bases). The germline V gene has CDR1 SGHTA and CDR2 FQGNSA. V dropped 5 bases and J dropped 7 bases, with 23 bases sitting between them. This CDR3 has 16 amino acids. CDR3 protein: CASSREGWGLVGGYTF. The DNA for the CDR3 is TGTGCCAGCAGCCGGGAAGGTTGGGGGCTGGTCGGTGGCTACACCTTC.

This clone was seen only once. Here the CDR3 DNA reads TGCGCCAGCAGCCAAGATCGGGGGTTCGGTGGCTACACCTTC. As protein: CASSQDRGFGGYTF. The V call is TRBV4-3, the J call TRBJ1-2; D might be TRBD1 (5 bases). The CDR3 contains 14 residues. V lost 0 bases, J lost 7 bases, and 12 bases lay in between. CDR1 and CDR2 (germline): LGHNA, YSLEER.

Only one count was recorded for this clone. This sequence joins TRBV2 and TRBJ2-2, with 14 bases that match TRBD2. V trimming: 9 bases; J trimming: 4 bases; junction bases outside the gene matches: 10. This CDR3 comprises 17 residues. The V gene's germline CDR1 is SNHLY and CDR2 FYNNEI. CDR3 DNA sequence: TGTGCCAGTCTCACGACTAGCGGGAGGGCGGGCACCGGGGAGCTGTTTTTT. Its translation: CASLTTSGRAGTGELFF.

This clone was recorded once. V usage is TRBV7-2 and J usage is TRBJ1-2; D is possibly TRBD1 (6 bases). Per the germline V gene, CDR1 is SGHTA and CDR2 is FQGNSA. Between the trimmed V and J ends, which lost 4 bases and 6 bases, there was a span of 15 bases. The CDR3 consists of 14 residues. Written as DNA, the CDR3 is TGTGCCAGCAGCTCAACAGGGATTGCGGATGGCTACACCTTC. The encoded protein is CASSSTGIADGYTF.

The V call is TRBV4-3, the J call TRBJ2-1; 9 positions agree with TRBD1. This CDR3 comprises 17 residues. Trimming cost V 0 bases and J 1 base; bases outside gene matches: 4. CDR1 and CDR2 (germline): LGHNA, YSLEER. CDR3 residues: CASSQEWGTGSYNEQFF. CDR3 nucleotides: TGCGCCAGCAGCCAAGAGTGGGGGACAGGGTCCTACAATGAGCAGTTCTTC.

The count of this clone is one. V gene TRBV12-3 or TRBV12-4 combines with J gene TRBJ2-3; TRBD2 might be the D (5 bases). The V end lost 3 bases, the J end lost 2 bases, and 6 bases lay between the germline ends. The CDR3 is 13 amino acids. CDR3 loop: CASSFGDTDTQYF. The CDR3 DNA sequence: TGTGCCAGCAGTTTCGGGGACACAGATACGCAGTATTTT.

The chain has TRBV19 and TRBJ2-1; 7 positions agree with TRBD1. This CDR3 has 14 amino acids. Germline lookup yields CDR1 LNHDA and CDR2 SQIVND (reference sequence). J was trimmed by 4 bases and V by 6 bases; bases with no gene match: 6. For the CDR3, the DNA is TGTGCCAGTAGGAGGGACAGTCAATACAATGAGCAGTTCTTC. Translation gives CASRRDSQYNEQFF.

V gene TRBV3-1 (or the pseudogene TRBV3-2) combines with J gene TRBJ1-2; 7 bases agree with TRBD1. V shed 5 bases, J shed 2 bases, and the junction held 11 bases outside the gene matches. The CDR3 loop spans 16 amino acids. Germline V lookup: CDR1 LGHDT, CDR2 YNNKEL (reference sequence). The CDR3 coding sequence is TGTGCCAGCAGCTACTCGACAGGGCCCCTAAACTATGGCTACACCTTC. This sequence encodes CASSYSTGPLNYGYTF.

This chain connects TRBV3-1 (or the pseudogene TRBV3-2) to TRBJ1-2; D perhaps matches TRBD1 (5 bases). The V and J ends lost 2 bases and 8 bases respectively, with 12 bases between them. The CDR3 has 13 residues. Germline CDR1 LGHDT, CDR2 YNNKEL (reference sequence). The CDR3 sequence is CASSQSQGGGYTF. In DNA form, the CDR3 reads TGTGCCAGCAGCCAAAGCCAGGGCGGCGGCTACACCTTC.

The chain employs TRBV6-5 and TRBJ2-5, with 8 bases aligning to TRBD1. The CDR3 covers 14 residues. Per germline, CDR1 MNHEY and CDR2 SVGAGI. The V gene end was trimmed by 5 bases and the J gene end by 5 bases; junction bases not matched to a gene: 7. CDR3 DNA sequence: TGTGCCAGCAGTATGACAGGGGTGGGGGAGACCCAGTACTTC. This codes for CASSMTGVGETQYF.

The chain couples TRBV2 to TRBJ2-5; 7 bases are a match to TRBD1. CDR3 length: 16 residues. The germline CDR1 and CDR2 sequences are SNHLY and FYNNEI. V was pared by 1 base and J by 6 bases, with 11 bases of the junction left unmatched. CDR3 sequence reads: CASSEGVETGLKTQYF. Written as DNA, the CDR3 is TGTGCCAGCAGTGAAGGGGTGGAGACAGGGTTAAAGACCCAGTACTTC.

The chain employs TRBV7-8 and TRBJ2-3; 9 bases map to TRBD2. This CDR3 has 14 residues. Germline assignment: CDR1 SGHVS and CDR2 FQNEAQ. After removal of 0 bases from V and 5 bases from J, the junction contained 0 bases not matched to a gene. The CDR3 region has the DNA TGTGCCAGCAGCTTAGCAGCGGGAGGAGATACGCAGTATTTT. Protein: CASSLAAGGDTQYF.

The chain has TRBV4-2 and TRBJ2-7; 10 nucleotides line up with TRBD2. The CDR3 covers 14 residues. CDR1 and CDR2 (germline): LGHNA, YNFKEQ. V dropped 4 bases and J dropped 6; count of bases not matched to a gene: 6. The CDR3 here is CASSPSGRAREQYF. In nucleotides, the CDR3 is TGTGCCAGCAGCCCCAGCGGGAGGGCCCGCGAGCAGTACTTC.

The J gene is TRBJ1-2, the V gene TRBV24-1; D remains ambiguous. The CDR3 runs to 13 residues. Germline loops: CDR1 KGHDR, CDR2 SFDVKD. Deletions cut 3 bases from V and 2 bases from J, with 6 bases between. The CDR3: CATSDRRNYGYTF. The CDR3 DNA reads as TGTGCCACCAGTGATCGGAGAAACTATGGCTACACCTTC.

This clone occurred once. The chain carries TRBV27 and TRBJ1-5, with a possible D match to TRBD1 (5 bases). The germline V and J ends were trimmed by 4 bases and 0 bases, with 10 bases remaining between them. The CDR3 covers 15 residues. CDR1 MNHEY and CDR2 SMNVEV come from the germline V gene (reference sequence). CDR3 loop: CASSSEGFSNQPQHF. The CDR3 nucleotides are TGTGCCAGCAGTTCGGAGGGGTTTAGCAATCAGCCCCAGCATTTT.